This TCR beta chain was recovered during a study of blood T cell repertoires in COVID-19 (TCRdb year 2020). Concerning the study at large: Samples from collaborators originated in the United States, Italy and Spain and spanned both the acute and convalescent phases of COVID-19. The material from the prospective study consisted of cDNA or gDNA derived from T cells, B-cell-depleted T cells, or PBMCs. Subjects who had been exposed to COVID-19, were actively infected with it, or had recovered from it provided the deeply sampled blood TCRbeta repertoires that made up the dataset. The repertoires were made available in a free public database intended to serve as a resource for research on the immune response to SARS-CoV-2. Samples came from the ongoing ImmuneRACE study (first 160 participants) plus 1,254 subjects from 6 global collaborators. A de-identified subject ID, COVID-19 status, age in years and sex were almost always included in the sample metadata. HLA class I and class II types, where available, came from metadata supplied by the sample provider rather than from assay-based typing. The full study reports these points: How much clinical and demographic metadata was included differed by source and by participant, and the metadata was provided uncurated.

Points on this clone: Its specific antigen is unknown. Per-base qualities were not stored, and no clone one base away is much larger.

Collaborating institutions collected whole blood in K2EDTA tubes following their own protocols. Collaborator samples were shipped for TCRbeta analysis as frozen whole blood, isolated PBMCs, or DNA extracted from either sample type. TCRbeta CDR3 regions were amplified from genomic DNA using the immunoSEQ Assay, a bias-controlled multiplex PCR. Processing in the source paper ran as follows. Nucleated cell counts per sample were estimated from amplification of reference gene primers within the assay. To quantify the absolute abundance of each unique TCRbeta CDR3 rearrangement, sequence reads were collapsed and filtered. For each sample, productive Simpson clonality was calculated as the square root of Simpson's diversity index across productive rearrangements. TCRdb took this table from immuneACCESS and kept in-frame rearrangements with V and J called. Such tables lack part of the clones; where checked against another copy, unresolved V genes explain under half of the gap, and the rest is unexplained. That table gives V, J and clone size, and the DNA gave D and trimming. The sample records about 74,000 clones, 70% to 90% of which are singletons. The ten largest clones capture over 35% of the sample.

Specimen: peripheral blood. The receptor was isolated from a man between 65 and 79 years old with acute or convalescent COVID-19.

CDR3 reads: CASSLALGVGEAFF. The nucleotides are TGCGCCAGCAGCTTGGCCCTAGGCGTTGGTGAAGCTTTCTTT. The chain employs TRBV5-1 and TRBJ1-1; too little of a D gene remains to name it. Per the germline V gene, SGHRS is the CDR1 and YFSETQ is the CDR2. There are 14 amino acids in the CDR3, from cysteine to phenylalanine inclusive. Kept here is only the CDR3 DNA, which spans 42 bases and is read in frame from base 1. At the junction V is shortened by 0 bases and J by 7 bases, with 13 bases in between.